The rows below give T cell receptor beta chains drawn from one sample of a study of T cell changes during pregnancy in multiple sclerosis. Sequencing used immunoSEQ multiplex PCR; TCRdb keeps in-frame clones, though not all of them. The table records 79,000 or so clones, 91% of them present only once. The sample consisted of peripheral blood, taken in the first trimester of pregnancy. These receptors originate from a female donor in good health, enrolled as a control in a pregnancy study. Each CDR3 is given with its conserved first and last residue. D genes are given only for firm matches. Expanded clones get a size class; other rows say once, few or many, or leave the size out.

d_call,cdr3_length,v_call,j_call,clone_size,cdr3_nt,cdr3_aa
.,15,TRBV19,TRBJ1-5,.,TGTGCCAGTACCATCGGAGGGGTTTCGGGTCAGCCCCAGCATTTT,CASTIGGVSGQPQHF
.,15,TRBV6-6,TRBJ2-7,.,TGTGCCAGCAGTTATGGGGCAATGGGAGGCTACGAGCAGTACTTC,CASSYGAMGGYEQYF
TRBD1,15,TRBV4-2,TRBJ1-6,few,TGTGCCAGCAGCCAAACCGGGACAGGGGTTTCACCCCTCCACTTT,CASSQTGTGVSPLHF
.,14,TRBV12-1,TRBJ2-1,.,TGTGCCAGCAGCCCCACCTGGCCTCACGGGGAGCAGTTCTTC,CASSPTWPHGEQFF
TRBD1,14,TRBV7-9,TRBJ2-1,.,TGTGCCAGCAGCCCGAGGGGACAGGGCAACGAGCAGTTCTTC,CASSPRGQGNEQFF
.,16,TRBV5-1,TRBJ2-7,once,TGCGCCAGCAGCTTGGGGTCCCGGGACACCTCCTACGAGCAGTACTTC,CASSLGSRDTSYEQYF
.,13,TRBV10-3,TRBJ1-1,.,TGTGCCATCAGTGAGTTAATGACAGCTGAAGCTTTCTTT,CAISELMTAEAFF
TRBD1,16,TRBV15,TRBJ2-3,.,TGTGCCACCAGCAGAGATCCCGGACAGGGCACAGATACGCAGTATTTT,CATSRDPGQGTDTQYF
TRBD2,17,TRBV15,TRBJ2-7,.,TGTGCCACCAGCAGAGATCTGCTAGCGGGGGGCAACGGGGAGCAGTACTTC,CATSRDLLAGGNGEQYF
TRBD2,15,TRBV19,TRBJ2-5,.,TGTGCCAGTAGTACGGCGGGGGGGGGACAAGAGACCCAGTACTTC,CASSTAGGGQETQYF
.,12,TRBV6-5,TRBJ1-1,.,TGTGCCAGCAGTTTTCGGAACACTGAAGCTTTCTTT,CASSFRNTEAFF
.,17,TRBV11-3,TRBJ2-7,.,TGTGCCAGCAGCTTAGATGTTAAGGGACTCAGCTCCTACGAGCAGTACTTC,CASSLDVKGLSSYEQYF
.,16,TRBV6-5,TRBJ2-6,once,TGTGCCAGCAGTTTCACAGGCCCCGGTGGGGCCAACGTCCTGACTTTC,CASSFTGPGGANVLTF
TRBD2,14,TRBV9,TRBJ2-7,.,TGTGCCAGCAGCCCGGGACTAGCTGCCTACGAGCAGTACTTC,CASSPGLAAYEQYF
TRBD1,18,TRBV29-1,TRBJ2-6,.,TGCAGCGTTGAAGTCCGGGACAGGGGAAACTCTGGGGCCAACGTCCTGACTTTC,CSVEVRDRGNSGANVLTF
.,14,TRBV2,TRBJ2-1,once,TGTGCCAGCAGTGGACGTAACCTAGACAATGAGCAGTTCTTC,CASSGRNLDNEQFF
.,15,TRBV30,TRBJ1-4,.,TGTGCCTGGAGGGACGTCTTGAGGGCGGCCGAAAAACTGTTTTTT,CAWRDVLRAAEKLFF
.,11,TRBV20-1,TRBJ2-2,.,TGCAGTGCTCCCCAGGACGGGGAGCTGTTTTTT,CSAPQDGELFF
TRBD1,14,TRBV28,TRBJ2-5,.,TGTGCCATCTGTGGGACAGGAGAACAAGAGACCCAGTACTTC,CAICGTGEQETQYF
TRBD1,14,TRBV7-9,TRBJ1-5,.,TGTGCCAGCAGCTTGCAGGGGGGTCTTCAGCCCCAGCATTTT,CASSLQGGLQPQHF
.,14,TRBV7-3,TRBJ1-1,.,TGTGCCAGCAGCCCATTCGGCGGGGACACTGAAGCTTTCTTT,CASSPFGGDTEAFF
TRBD1,16,TRBV19,TRBJ2-3,once,TGTGCCAGCCGGCTCACAGGGGGCCTCAGCACAGATACGCAGTATTTT,CASRLTGGLSTDTQYF
.,14,TRBV14,TRBJ1-6,.,TGTGCCAGCAGCCAAGCTTGGGCTAATTCACCCCTCCACTTT,CASSQAWANSPLHF
.,12,TRBV4-1,TRBJ1-2,.,TGCGCCAGCAGCCAAGGGGAGTATGGCTACACCTTC,CASSQGEYGYTF
TRBD2,17,TRBV18,TRBJ2-2,.,TGTGCCAGCTCACCGGTCCTTCGCGGGGGGAACACCGGGGAGCTGTTTTTT,CASSPVLRGGNTGELFF
TRBD2,17,TRBV4-3,TRBJ2-2,.,TGCGCCAGCAGCCAAGATATGGGTCTAGCGGTGACCGGGGAGCTGTTTTTT,CASSQDMGLAVTGELFF
.,14,TRBV18,TRBJ2-1,.,TGTGCCAGCTCTCTCCGGGTCGGGGGTGATGAGCAGTTCTTC,CASSLRVGGDEQFF
.,14,TRBV6-6,TRBJ2-1,.,TGTGCCAGCGGACTCGAGAGCTCCTACAATGAGCAGTTCTTC,CASGLESSYNEQFF
.,15,TRBV2,TRBJ1-1,once,TGTGCCAGCAGCCGTGATCAGGGTTATGGCACTGAAGCTTTCTTT,CASSRDQGYGTEAFF
TRBD1,18,TRBV12-5,TRBJ2-1,once,TGTGCTAGTGGTTCCGGGACAGGGATGGGGGAGTTTTTTCATGAGCAGTTCTTC,CASGSGTGMGEFFHEQFF
.,15,TRBV19,TRBJ2-6,.,TGTGCCAGTATCTCTCAGGGATCTGGGGCCAACGTCCTGACTTTC,CASISQGSGANVLTF
.,15,TRBV5-4,TRBJ1-3,.,TGTGCCAGCAGCTCACCCACAGGGTTAGGAAACACCATATATTTT,CASSSPTGLGNTIYF
.,15,TRBV4-3,TRBJ1-1,.,TGCGCCAGCAGCCAATTTAAGGGAGGGTATACTGAAGCTTTCTTT,CASSQFKGGYTEAFF
.,13,TRBV18,TRBJ1-1,.,TGTGCCAGCTCTCCCGGGGTTGACACTGAAGCTTTCTTT,CASSPGVDTEAFF
.,11,TRBV20-1,TRBJ1-1,.,TGCAGTGCTTATGTAAACACTGAAGCTTTCTTT,CSAYVNTEAFF